These 12 T cell receptor beta chains originate from one sample sequenced in a study of prognosis after radiotherapy for stage I lung cancer. It was by two-round multiplex PCR that TCR beta CDR3 was amplified from genomic DNA. Gene-specific primers for each TRBV and TRBJ gene drove first-round PCR. MiXCR, applied by TCRdb to the multiplex PCR reads, yields one record per CDR3 protein. The sample shows some 14,000 distinct CDR3 sequences, 30% to 40% of them seen only once. The starting material was PBMCs, obtained before or after stereotactic body radiation therapy (not recorded which). The receptors here all came from a donor aged 50 or older with non-small cell lung cancer.

A word on this clonotype: A junction end diverges from the germline sequence, so it may reflect a read error. The genes are TRBV5-1 and TRBJ1-2, with no clear D. Per the germline V gene, CDR1 is SGHRS and CDR2 is YFSETQ. The CDR3 spans 13 residues. The CDR3 DNA is TGCGCCAGCGGCTTGTGGCAGGAGTTAGGCTACACCTTC. It specifies CASGLWQELGYTF.

By its share, this clonotype is medium-sized (0.01 to 0.1%). The rearrangement links TRBV6-4 to TRBJ2-7, with unresolved D. V lost 5 bases and J lost 0, with 5 bases in between. Per germline, CDR1 MRHNA and CDR2 SNTAGT. This CDR3 contains 12 residues. DNA of the CDR3: TGTGCCAGCAGTTTCTCCTCCTACGAGCAGTACTTC. Protein sequence: CASSFSSYEQYF.

This clonotype was seen repeatedly, ten times or more. The V call is TRBV15, the J call TRBJ1-1; D remains ambiguous. The V gene lost 4 bases and the J gene lost 5 bases, with 17 bases spanning the gap. Germline V CDR1 and CDR2: LNHNV, YYDKDF (reference sequence). CDR3 length equals 15 residues. The CDR3 bases are TGTGCCACCAGCATTGCTAAACCCCTGGTTACTGAAGCTTTCTTT. The encoded protein is CATSIAKPLVTEAFF.

The chain uses TRBV20-1 and TRBJ2-7; D assignment may be TRBD1 or TRBD2 (6 bases each). Germline V gene data show CDR1 as DFQATT and CDR2 as SNEGSKA (reference sequence). Deletions cut 2 bases from V and 0 bases from J, with 14 bases between. This CDR3 has 15 residues. In DNA form, the CDR3 reads TGCAGTGCTAGAAGGGGGGCTTACCCCTCCTACGAGCAGTACTTC. It is translated as CSARRGAYPSYEQYF.

Worth noting for this clonotype: This clone may be a read error of a much larger clone one base away. J is TRBJ2-5 and V is TRBV5-4; tentative D call: TRBD2 (5 bases). Germline CDR1 reads SGHNT; CDR2 reads YYREEE (reference sequence). The CDR3 totals 15 residues. CDR3 region: CDSSWRSMTSETQYF. The CDR3 DNA sequence: TGTGACAGCAGCTGGAGGTCCATGACTTCTGAGACCCAGTACTTC. The whole variable domain, remainder taken from reference TRBV5-4 and TRBJ2-5, is ETGVTQSPTHLIKTRGQQVTLRCSSQSGHNTVSWYQQALGQGPQFIFQYYREEENGRGNFPPRFSGLQFPNYSSELNVNALELDDSALYLCDSSWRSMTSETQYFGPGTRLLVL.

In the case of this clonotype: This likely traces to a read error, being one base from a far larger clone. The CDR3 reads CAISDSLDYEQFF. The CDR3 nucleotides read TGTGCCATCAGTGATAGTCTAGACTACGAGCAGTTCTTC. The chain joins TRBV10-3 to TRBJ2-1, with D tentatively TRBD2 (5 bases). CDR3 length: 13 residues. Per germline, CDR1 ENHRY and CDR2 SYGVKD. V was shortened by 3 bases and J by 10 bases, with 13 bases between the two germline ends.

This clonotype was seen ten or more times. V and J are TRBV18 and TRBJ2-3, with 8 bases fitting TRBD2. The germline V gene has CDR1 KGHSH and CDR2 LQKENI. This CDR3 comprises 16 residues. Trimming removed 4 bases from V and 1 base from J; junction bases left unmatched: 7. The CDR3 nucleotides read TGTGCCAGCTCACTAACAGCGGGAGTGGGCACAGATACGCAGTATTTT. It specifies CASSLTAGVGTDTQYF.

On this clonotype itself: A much larger clonotype is one base distant, so this may be a read error. V is TRBV5-6 and J is TRBJ2-4, with TRBD1 identical over 9 bases. The J call is in doubt because the DNA end fits TRBJ2-5 better. There are 15 residues in the CDR3. Per germline, CDR1 SGHDT and CDR2 YYEEEE. The CDR3 loop reads CVSSLTGQGFGTQYF. In DNA form, the CDR3 reads TGTGTCAGCAGCTTGACGGGACAGGGATTCGGGACCCAGTACTTC.

A note on this clonotype: A much larger clone lies one base from this, so it may be a read error. V gene TRBV6-2 or TRBV6-3 combines with J gene TRBJ2-4, with TRBD2 matching over 14 bases. Germline V CDR1 and CDR2: MNHEY, SVGEGT. This CDR3 has 16 residues. CDR3 DNA: TGTGCCAGCAGTAGGGGACTAGCGGGAGCCAAAAACATTAAGTACTTC. Translated, it gives CASSRGLAGAKNIKYF.

This clonotype was found many times. The chain is built from TRBV6-1 and TRBJ1-2; 7 positions agree with TRBD1. This CDR3 region has 15 residues. Trimming removed 7 bases from V and 10 bases from J; junction bases left unmatched: 18. Germline CDR1 and CDR2: MNHNS and SASEGT. CDR3 amino acids: CASTLEDWDSDYYTF. CDR3 bases: TGTGCCAGCACCCTGGAGGACTGGGACAGCGATTACTACACCTTC.

By sample fraction, this clonotype is medium-sized. V gene TRBV7-9 combines with J gene TRBJ2-2, with D possibly being TRBD2 (6 bases). From germline, CDR1 is SEHNR and CDR2 FQNEAQ (reference sequence). Trimming removed 6 bases from V and 6 bases from J, with 20 bases in between. CDR3 length: 16 residues. CDR3 nucleotides: TGTGCCAGCAGTGGGAAGAGGGCAGGAGGGGCCGGGGAGCTGTTTTTT. Amino acid sequence: CASSGKRAGGAGELFF.

Details on this clonotype: Mismatch with germline at one junction end may stem from a read error. The V call is TRBV6-2 or TRBV6-3, the J call TRBJ1-6; D uncertain. Looked up from germline, CDR1 is MNHEY and CDR2 is SVGEGT. The CDR3 consists of 12 residues. The CDR3 DNA sequence: TGTGCCAGCAGTGGACCTAATTCACCACTCCAATTT. It translates to CASSGPNSPLQF.